This T cell receptor (beta chain) is from a study of CD8+ T cells in alopecia areata. The V end was cut by 1 base, the J end by 3 bases, with 7 bases between. The CDR3 loop spans 13 amino acids. Germline CDR1 and CDR2: LGHNA and YNFKEQ. It was cDNA, reverse transcribed from extracted RNA, that served as the sequencing template. TCRdb's table, derived via immunoSEQ multiplex PCR, lists solely in-frame clones and lacks some. The table includes about 64,000 clones, around 40% detected once. Both peripheral blood and punch biopsies of lesional scalp skin were obtained from patients who had alopecia areata.

The sequence derives from a human donor with alopecia areata. This chain joins TRBV4-2 and TRBJ2-7; D may be TRBD2 (5 bases). What was sequenced was NKG2D-low CD8+ T cells sorted from blood. This CDR3 is CASSQGEFYEQYF. The CDR3, as DNA: TGTGCCAGCAGCCAAGGGGAGTTCTACGAGCAGTACTTC.